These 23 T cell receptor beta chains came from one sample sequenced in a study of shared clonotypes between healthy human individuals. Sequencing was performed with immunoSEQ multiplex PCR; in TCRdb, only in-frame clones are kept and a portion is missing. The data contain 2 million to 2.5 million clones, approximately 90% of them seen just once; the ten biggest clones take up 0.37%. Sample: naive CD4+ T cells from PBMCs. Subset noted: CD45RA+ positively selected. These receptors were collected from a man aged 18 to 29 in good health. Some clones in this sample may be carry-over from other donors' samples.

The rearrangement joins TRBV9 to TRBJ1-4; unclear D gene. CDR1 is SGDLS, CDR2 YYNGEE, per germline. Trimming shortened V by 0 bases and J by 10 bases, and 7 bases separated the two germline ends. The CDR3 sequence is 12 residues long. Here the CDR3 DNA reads TGTGCCAGCAGCGTAGTAGGAGGAAAACTGTTTTTT. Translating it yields CASSVVGGKLFF.

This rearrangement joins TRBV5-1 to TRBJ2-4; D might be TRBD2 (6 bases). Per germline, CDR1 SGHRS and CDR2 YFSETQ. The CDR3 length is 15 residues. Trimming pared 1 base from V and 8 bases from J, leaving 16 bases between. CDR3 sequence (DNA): TGCGCCAGCAGCTTGACCCCGGGAGCCGGGGACATTCAGTACTTC. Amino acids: CASSLTPGAGDIQYF.

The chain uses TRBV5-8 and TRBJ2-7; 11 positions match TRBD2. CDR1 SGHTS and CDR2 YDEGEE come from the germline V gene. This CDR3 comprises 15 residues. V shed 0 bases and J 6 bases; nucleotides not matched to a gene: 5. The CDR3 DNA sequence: TGTGCCAGCAGCTTGGTTCTAGCGGGAGGACGCGAGCAGTACTTC. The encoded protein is CASSLVLAGGREQYF.

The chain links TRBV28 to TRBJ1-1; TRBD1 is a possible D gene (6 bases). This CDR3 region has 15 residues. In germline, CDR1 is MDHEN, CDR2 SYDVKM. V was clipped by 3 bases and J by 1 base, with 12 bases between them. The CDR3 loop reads CASSFQGFKNTEAFF. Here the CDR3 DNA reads TGTGCCAGCAGTTTTCAGGGGTTCAAGAACACTGAAGCTTTCTTT.

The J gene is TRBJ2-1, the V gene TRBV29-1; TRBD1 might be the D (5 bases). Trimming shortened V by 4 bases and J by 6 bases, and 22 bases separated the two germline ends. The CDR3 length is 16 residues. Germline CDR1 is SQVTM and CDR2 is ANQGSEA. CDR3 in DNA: TGCAGCGTTGGACAAGGGGCCCGTCTGATTAGCAATGAGCAGTTCTTC. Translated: CSVGQGARLISNEQFF.

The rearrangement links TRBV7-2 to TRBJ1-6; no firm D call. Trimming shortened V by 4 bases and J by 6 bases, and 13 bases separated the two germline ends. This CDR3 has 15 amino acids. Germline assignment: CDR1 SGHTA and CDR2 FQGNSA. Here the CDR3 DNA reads TGTGCCAGCAGCTCCTCCCCCCCTGCTAATTCACCCCTCCACTTT. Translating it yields CASSSSPPANSPLHF.

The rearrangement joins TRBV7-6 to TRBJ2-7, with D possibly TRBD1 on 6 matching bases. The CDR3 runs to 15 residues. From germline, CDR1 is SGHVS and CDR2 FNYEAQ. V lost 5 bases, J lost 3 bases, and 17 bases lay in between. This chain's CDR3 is CASSPGRGAHYEQYF. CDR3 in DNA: TGTGCCAGCAGCCCGGGCAGGGGTGCCCACTACGAGCAGTACTTC.

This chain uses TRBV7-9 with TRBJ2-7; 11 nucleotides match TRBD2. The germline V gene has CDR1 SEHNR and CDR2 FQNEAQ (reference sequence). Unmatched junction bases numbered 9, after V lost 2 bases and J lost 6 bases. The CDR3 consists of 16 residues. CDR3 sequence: CASSLFALAGAGEQYF. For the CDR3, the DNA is TGTGCCAGCAGCTTATTTGCACTAGCGGGAGCAGGCGAGCAGTACTTC.

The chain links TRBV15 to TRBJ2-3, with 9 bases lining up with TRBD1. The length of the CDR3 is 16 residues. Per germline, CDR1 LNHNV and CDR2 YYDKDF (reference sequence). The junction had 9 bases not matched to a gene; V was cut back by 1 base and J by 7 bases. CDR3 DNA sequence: TGTGCCACCAGCAGAGTGGGGAACAGGGGGCGATATACGCAGTATTTT. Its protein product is CATSRVGNRGRYTQYF.

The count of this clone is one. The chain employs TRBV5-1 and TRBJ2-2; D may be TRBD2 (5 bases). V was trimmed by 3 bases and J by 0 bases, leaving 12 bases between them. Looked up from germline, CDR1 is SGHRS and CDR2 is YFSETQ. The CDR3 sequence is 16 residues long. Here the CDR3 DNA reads TGCGCCAGCAGCTACTTACTAGATACGAACACCGGGGAGCTGTTTTTT. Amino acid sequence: CASSYLLDTNTGELFF.

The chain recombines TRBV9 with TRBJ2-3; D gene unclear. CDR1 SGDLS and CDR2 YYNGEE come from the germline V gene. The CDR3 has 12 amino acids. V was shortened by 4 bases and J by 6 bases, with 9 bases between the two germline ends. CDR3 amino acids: CASSLDPDTQYF. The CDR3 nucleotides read TGTGCCAGCAGCCTCGACCCGGATACGCAGTATTTT.

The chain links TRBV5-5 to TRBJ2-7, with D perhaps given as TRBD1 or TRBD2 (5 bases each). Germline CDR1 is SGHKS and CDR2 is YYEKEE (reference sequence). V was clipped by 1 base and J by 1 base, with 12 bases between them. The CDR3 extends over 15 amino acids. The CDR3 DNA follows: TGTGCCAGCAGCTTGAATCGGGGCCAGTCCTACGAGCAGTACTTC. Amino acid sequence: CASSLNRGQSYEQYF.

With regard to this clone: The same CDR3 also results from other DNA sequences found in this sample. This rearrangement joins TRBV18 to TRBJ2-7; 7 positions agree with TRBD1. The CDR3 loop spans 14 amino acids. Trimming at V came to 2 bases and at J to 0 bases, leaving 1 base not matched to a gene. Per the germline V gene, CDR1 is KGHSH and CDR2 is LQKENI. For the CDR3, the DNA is TGTGCCAGCTCACCAGGGACAGTCTCCTACGAGCAGTACTTC. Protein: CASSPGTVSYEQYF. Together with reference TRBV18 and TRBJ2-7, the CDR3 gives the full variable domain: NAGVMQNPRHLVRRRGQEARLRCSPMKGHSHVYWYRQLPEEGLKFMVYLQKENIIDESGMPKERFSAEFPKEGPSILRIQQVVRGDSAAYFCASSPGTVSYEQYFGPGTRLTVT.

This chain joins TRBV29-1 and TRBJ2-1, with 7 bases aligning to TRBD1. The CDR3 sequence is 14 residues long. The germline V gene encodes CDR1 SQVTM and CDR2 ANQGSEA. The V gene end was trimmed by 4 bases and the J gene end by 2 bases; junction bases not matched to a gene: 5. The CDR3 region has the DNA TGCAGCGTTGTGCGGCAGGGGGCCTACAATGAGCAGTTCTTC. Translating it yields CSVVRQGAYNEQFF.

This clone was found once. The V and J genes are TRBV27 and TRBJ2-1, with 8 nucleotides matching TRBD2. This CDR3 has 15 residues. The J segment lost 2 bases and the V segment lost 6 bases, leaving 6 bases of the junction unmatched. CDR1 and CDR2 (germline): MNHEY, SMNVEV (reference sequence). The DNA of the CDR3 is TGTGCCAGCAGGGAAGCGGGAGTAGCCTACAATGAGCAGTTCTTC. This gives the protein CASREAGVAYNEQFF.

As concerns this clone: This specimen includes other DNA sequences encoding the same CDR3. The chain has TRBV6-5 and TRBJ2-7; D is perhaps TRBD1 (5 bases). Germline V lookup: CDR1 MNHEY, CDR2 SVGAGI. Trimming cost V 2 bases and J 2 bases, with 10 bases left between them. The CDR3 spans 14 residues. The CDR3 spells CASSYGQGTYEQYF. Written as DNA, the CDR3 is TGTGCCAGCAGTTACGGGCAGGGAACCTACGAGCAGTACTTC.

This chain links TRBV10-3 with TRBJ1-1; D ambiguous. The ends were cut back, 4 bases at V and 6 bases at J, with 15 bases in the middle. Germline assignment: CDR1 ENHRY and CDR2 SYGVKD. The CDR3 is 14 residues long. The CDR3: CAISGSGLGSEAFF. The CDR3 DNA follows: TGTGCCATCAGTGGGTCCGGGCTTGGGTCTGAAGCTTTCTTT.

In nucleotides, the CDR3 is TGTGCCAGCAGTTACTCGACGCAGGGGAGCTATGGCTACACCTTC. It translates to CASSYSTQGSYGYTF. This sequence joins TRBV6-6 and TRBJ1-2; D is possibly TRBD1 (6 bases). V was trimmed by 0 bases and J by 4 bases, leaving 12 bases between them. This CDR3 is 15 amino acids long. Germline CDR1 MNHNY, CDR2 SVGAGI (reference sequence).

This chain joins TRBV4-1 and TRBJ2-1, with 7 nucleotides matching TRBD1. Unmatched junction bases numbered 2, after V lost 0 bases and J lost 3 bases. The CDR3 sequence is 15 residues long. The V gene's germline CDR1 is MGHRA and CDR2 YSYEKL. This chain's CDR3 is CASSQDDRDYNEQFF. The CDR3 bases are TGCGCCAGCAGCCAAGATGACAGGGACTACAATGAGCAGTTCTTC.

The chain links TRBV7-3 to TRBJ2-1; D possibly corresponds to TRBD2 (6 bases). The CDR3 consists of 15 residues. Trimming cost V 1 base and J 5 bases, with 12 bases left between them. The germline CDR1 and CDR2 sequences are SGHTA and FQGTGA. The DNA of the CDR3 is TGTGCCAGCAGCTTAAACCGGGACTTCCACAATGAGCAGTTCTTC. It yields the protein CASSLNRDFHNEQFF.

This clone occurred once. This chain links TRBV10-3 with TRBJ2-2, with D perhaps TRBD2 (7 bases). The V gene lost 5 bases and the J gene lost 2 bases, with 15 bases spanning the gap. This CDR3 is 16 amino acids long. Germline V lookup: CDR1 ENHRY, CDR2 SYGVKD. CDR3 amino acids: CAISLQGGGNTGELFF. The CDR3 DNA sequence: TGTGCCATCAGTCTACAGGGCGGGGGTAACACCGGGGAGCTGTTTTTT.

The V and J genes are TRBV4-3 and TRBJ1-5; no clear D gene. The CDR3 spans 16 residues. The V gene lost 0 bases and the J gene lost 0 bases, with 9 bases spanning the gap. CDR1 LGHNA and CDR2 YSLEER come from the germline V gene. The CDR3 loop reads CASSQDLRDSNQPQHF. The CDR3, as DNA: TGCGCCAGCAGCCAAGATTTAAGGGATAGCAATCAGCCCCAGCATTTT.

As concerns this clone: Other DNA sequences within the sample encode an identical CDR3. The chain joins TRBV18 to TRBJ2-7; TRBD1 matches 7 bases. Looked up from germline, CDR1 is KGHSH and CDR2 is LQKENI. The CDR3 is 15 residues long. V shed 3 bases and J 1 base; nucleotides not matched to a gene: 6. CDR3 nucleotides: TGTGCCAGCTCACCTCCGGGACAGTCTTCCTACGAGCAGTACTTC. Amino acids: CASSPPGQSSYEQYF. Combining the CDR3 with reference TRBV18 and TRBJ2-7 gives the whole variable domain NAGVMQNPRHLVRRRGQEARLRCSPMKGHSHVYWYRQLPEEGLKFMVYLQKENIIDESGMPKERFSAEFPKEGPSILRIQQVVRGDSAAYFCASSPPGQSSYEQYFGPGTRLTVT.